The TCR beta chain under discussion was sequenced for a study of T-cell memory formation after mild COVID-19. The study's findings and limits: Later expanders leaned CD4+, whereas clones that contracted between day 15 and 85 were balanced CD4/CD8. Contracting CD4+ clones lay largely in CM and EM, with CD8+ ones residing in EMRA. Some SARS-CoV-2-responding clones were already detected in memory before infection.

The germline V gene has CDR1 SGHNT and CDR2 YYREEE (reference sequence). CDR3 length: 15 amino acids. Trimming took 5 bases from V and 4 from J; bases not matched to a gene: 6. In this sample, this clonotype turned up many times. Its cognate antigen is unknown. TCRdb re-called the 5' RACE reads with MiXCR, one entry per CDR3 protein. Among approximately 300,000 distinct CDR3 sequences listed, approximately 15% were seen once. Material: PBMCs or a T cell subset sorted from them (not recorded which). The chain joins TRBV5-4 to TRBJ2-2; 9 bases map to TRBD1. The receptor's source is a young man who had mild COVID-19 (a few samples of this study predate the infection). Cell type and time point are not known. CDR3 in DNA: TGTGCCAGCAGTTCGGACAGGGGTGGCACCGGGGAGCTGTTTTTT. It is translated as CASSSDRGGTGELFF.